This T cell receptor (beta chain) was retrieved from a study of radiotherapy plus CTLA-4 blockade in lung cancer. Turning to the study itself: Disease control was achieved by 31% of patients, and objective responses by around 17%. Study-level findings and limits: In blood, TCR clones derived from the tumor expanded after radiotherapy plus ipilimumab.

Focal radiation and CTLA-4 blockade (ipilimumab) were tested in chemo-refractory metastatic non-small-cell lung cancer patients. TCRdb's copy holds only in-frame clones and misses some; the assay was immunoSEQ multiplex PCR. The table records some 78,000 clones, around nine tenths of them present only once. Points on this clone: No antigen is known for it.

The CDR3 has 12 amino acids. Germline values: CDR1 MNHEY, CDR2 SVGAGI. Trimming removed 7 bases at V and 1 base at J, with 7 bases between. This specimen consisted of peripheral blood, obtained from a patient treated with radiotherapy plus ipilimumab. The sequence came from a human donor with non-small cell lung cancer who had stable disease on radiotherapy plus ipilimumab. The rearrangement uses TRBV6-5 and TRBJ2-5; D remains unclear. The CDR3 loop is CASKQAQETQYF. CDR3 nucleotide sequence: TGTGCCAGCAAGCAGGCCCAAGAGACCCAGTACTTC.